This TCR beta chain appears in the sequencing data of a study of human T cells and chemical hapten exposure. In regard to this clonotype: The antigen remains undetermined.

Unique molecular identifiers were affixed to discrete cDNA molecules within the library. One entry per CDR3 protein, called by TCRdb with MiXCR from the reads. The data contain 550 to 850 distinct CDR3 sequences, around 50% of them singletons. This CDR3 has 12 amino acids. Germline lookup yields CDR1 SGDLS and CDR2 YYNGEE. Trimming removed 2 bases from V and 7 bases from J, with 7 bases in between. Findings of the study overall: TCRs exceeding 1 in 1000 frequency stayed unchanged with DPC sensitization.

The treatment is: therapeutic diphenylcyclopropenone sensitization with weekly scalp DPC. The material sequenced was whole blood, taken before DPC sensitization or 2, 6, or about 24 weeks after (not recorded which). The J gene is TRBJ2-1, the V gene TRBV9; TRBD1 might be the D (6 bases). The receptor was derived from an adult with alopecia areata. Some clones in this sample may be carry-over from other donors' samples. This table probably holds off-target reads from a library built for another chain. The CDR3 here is CASSVQGNEQFF. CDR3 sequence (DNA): TGTGCCAGCAGCGTTCAGGGGAATGAGCAGTTCTTC.